These T cell receptor beta chains were read from a single sample in a study of T cells in Graves' hyperthyroidism and ophthalmopathy. TCRdb used MiXCR to reprocess the multiplex PCR reads, holding one entry per CDR3 protein. Here the sample spans approximately 600,000 distinct CDR3 sequences, under 25% being singletons. Material: blood. All receptors derive from a man aged 25 to 40 with Graves' ophthalmopathy. The CDR3 runs from the conserved cysteine through the conserved F or W. The D gene is left open where the match is weak. Only part of the rows carry a size: once, few, many, or a class if the clone is expanded.

few	TRBJ1-6	TRBD1	TRBV20-1	TGCAGTGCCACAGGGGGACAGCAAAATTCACCCCTCCACTTT	CSATGGQQNSPLHF
-	TRBJ1-4	TRBD1	TRBV11-2	TGTGCCAGCAGCTCCCGGACAGGGGGCAGGAGTTATGAAAAACTGTTTTTT	CASSSRTGGRSYEKLFF
few	TRBJ1-1	-	TRBV15	TGTGCCACCAGCAGAGTGGGATCCACTGAAGCTTTCTTT	CATSRVGSTEAFF
few	TRBJ1-1	-	TRBV9	TGTGCCAGCAGCCAGGGACGGTTGAGCACTGAAGCTTTCTTT	CASSQGRLSTEAFF
-	TRBJ2-7	-	TRBV7-9	TGTGCCAGCAGCCACGAGGCACAGGGTGTCTACGAGCAGTACTTC	CASSHEAQGVYEQYF
-	TRBJ1-1	-	TRBV29-1	TGCAGCGTTGCCGGGGGCCACACTGAAGCTTTCTTT	CSVAGGHTEAFF
many	TRBJ1-2	-	TRBV7-2	TGTGCCAGCAGCCCAGGTTATGGCTACACCTTC	CASSPGYGYTF
many	TRBJ2-1	TRBD2	TRBV11-2	TGTGCCAGCAGCTTAGTCGCAGCGGGAGATAACAATGAGCAGTTCTTC	CASSLVAAGDNNEQFF
-	TRBJ2-7	-	TRBV20-1	TGCAGTGCTAAGTTTGGGTACGAGCAGTACTTC	CSAKFGYEQYF
many	TRBJ2-1	TRBD2	TRBV11-2	TGTGCCAGCAGCCTAAGAGGGACTAGCTCCTACAATGAGCAGTTCTTC	CASSLRGTSSYNEQFF
-	TRBJ1-5	-	TRBV19	TGTGCCAGTAGTATGAGTCAGGGAAACAATCAGCCCCAGCATTTT	CASSMSQGNNQPQHF
-	TRBJ2-7	-	TRBV28	TGTGCCAGCAGGGCTAGCAGGGCCTCCCCCTACGAGCAGTACTTC	CASRASRASPYEQYF
few	TRBJ1-1	TRBD1	TRBV11-1	TGTGCCAGCACCCCGGTGGAGGGGGCTAGCACTGAAGCTTTCTTT	CASTPVEGASTEAFF
many	TRBJ2-1	TRBD2	TRBV5-1	TGCGCCAGCAGCTTGGCCGGGGCGGGAGGATACAATGAGCAGTTCTTC	CASSLAGAGGYNEQFF
few	TRBJ2-2	-	TRBV6-1	TGTGCCAGTTTAAAAGGAACCGGGGAGCTGTTTTTT	CASLKGTGELFF
-	TRBJ2-7	TRBD2	TRBV28	TGTGCCAGCAGCCCTAGCGGGAGAGGCGCGCGTCACGAGCAGTACTTC	CASSPSGRGARHEQYF